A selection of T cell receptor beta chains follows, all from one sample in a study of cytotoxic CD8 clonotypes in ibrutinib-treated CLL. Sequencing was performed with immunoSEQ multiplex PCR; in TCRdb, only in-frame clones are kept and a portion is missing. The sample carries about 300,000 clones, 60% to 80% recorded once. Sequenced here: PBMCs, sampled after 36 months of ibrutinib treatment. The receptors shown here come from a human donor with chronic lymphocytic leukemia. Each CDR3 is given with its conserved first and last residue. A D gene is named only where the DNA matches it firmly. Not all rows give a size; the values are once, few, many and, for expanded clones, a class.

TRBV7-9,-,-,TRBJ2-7,CASSEGLTKATYEQYF,TGTGCCAGCAGCGAAGGCCTTACAAAAGCAACCTACGAGCAGTACTTC
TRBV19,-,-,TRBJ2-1,CASGRGSSYNEQFF,TGTGCCAGTGGCCGGGGAAGCTCCTACAATGAGCAGTTCTTC
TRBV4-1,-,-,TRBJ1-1,CASSPHGGVEAFF,TGCGCCAGCAGCCCCCATGGGGGGGTTGAAGCTTTCTTT
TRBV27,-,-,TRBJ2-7,CASSPHAGFTYEQYF,TGTGCCAGCAGTCCGCATGCAGGGTTTACCTACGAGCAGTACTTC
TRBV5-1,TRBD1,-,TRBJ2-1,CASTGQGSSYNEQFF,TGCGCCAGCACAGGACAGGGTAGCTCCTACAATGAGCAGTTCTTC
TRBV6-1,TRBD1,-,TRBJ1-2,CASTWTGDGYTF,TGTGCCAGCACCTGGACAGGCGATGGCTACACCTTC
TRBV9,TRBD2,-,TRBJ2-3,CASSGGLAVTDMQYF,TGTGCCAGCAGCGGGGGACTAGCGGTCACAGATATGCAGTATTTT
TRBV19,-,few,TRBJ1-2,CASSPTLLRGYGYTF,TGTGCCAGTAGTCCCACCCTCCTCAGGGGCTATGGCTACACCTTC
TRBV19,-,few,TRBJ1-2,CASSPGGRVGYTF,TGTGCCAGTAGTCCCGGGGGCAGGGTTGGCTACACCTTC
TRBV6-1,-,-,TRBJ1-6,CASSRERNSPLHF,TGTGCCAGCAGTCGGGAGCGTAATTCACCCCTCCACTTT
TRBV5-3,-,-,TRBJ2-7,CARSPKTGRDGDEQYF,TGTGCCAGAAGCCCGAAGACAGGGCGGGATGGGGACGAGCAGTACTTC
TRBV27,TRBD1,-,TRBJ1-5,CASSSDRASIQPQHF,TGTGCCAGCAGTTCGGACAGGGCTTCTATTCAGCCCCAGCATTTT
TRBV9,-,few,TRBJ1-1,CASSPQTGSMNTEAFF,TGTGCCAGCAGCCCTCAGACGGGGTCCATGAACACTGAAGCTTTCTTT
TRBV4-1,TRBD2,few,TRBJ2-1,CASSQWTSGRYNEQFF,TGCGCCAGCAGCCAGTGGACTAGCGGGAGATACAATGAGCAGTTCTTC
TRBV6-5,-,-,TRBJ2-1,CASTRAGFSYNEQFF,TGTGCCAGCACCCGAGCGGGCTTTTCCTACAATGAGCAGTTCTTC
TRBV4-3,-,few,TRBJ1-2,CASSQDSSSNYGYTF,TGCGCCAGCAGCCAAGACAGCTCATCTAACTATGGCTACACCTTC
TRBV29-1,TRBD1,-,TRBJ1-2,CSVVKGARNYGYTF,TGCAGCGTTGTAAAGGGGGCGCGTAACTATGGCTACACCTTC
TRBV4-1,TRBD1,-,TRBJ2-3,CASSRDRGLSDTQYF,TGCGCCAGCAGCCGGGACAGGGGGCTATCAGATACGCAGTATTTT
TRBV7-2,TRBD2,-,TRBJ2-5,CASSLVVGGETQYF,TGTGCCAGCAGCTTAGTCGTGGGAGGGGAGACCCAGTACTTC
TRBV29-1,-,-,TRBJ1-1,CSVGGPLNTEAFF,TGCAGCGTTGGGGGGCCTCTTAACACTGAAGCTTTCTTT
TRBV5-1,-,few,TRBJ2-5,CASSLGVSGFPRETQYF,TGCGCCAGCAGCTTGGGAGTTTCGGGGTTTCCAAGGGAGACCCAGTACTTC
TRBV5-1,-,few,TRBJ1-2,CASSLGTANYGYTF,TGCGCCAGCAGCTTGGGGACAGCTAACTATGGCTACACCTTC
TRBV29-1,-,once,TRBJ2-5,CSARWGTPGTQYF,TGCAGCGCCCGGTGGGGTACCCCAGGGACCCAGTACTTC
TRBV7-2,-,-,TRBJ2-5,CASSPQETQYF,TGTGCCAGCAGCCCACAAGAGACCCAGTACTTC
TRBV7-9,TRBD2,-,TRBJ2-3,CASKPQSLTSGSGADTQYF,TGTGCCAGCAAACCCCAGAGCCTGACTAGCGGGAGTGGGGCAGATACGCAGTATTTT
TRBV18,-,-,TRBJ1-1,CASSPPGAGMNTEAFF,TGTGCCAGCTCACCACCCGGCGCAGGAATGAACACTGAAGCTTTCTTT
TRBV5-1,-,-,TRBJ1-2,CASSLAGLVGTRGYGYTF,TGCGCCAGCAGCTTGGCCGGATTAGTTGGCACCCGAGGCTATGGCTACACCTTC
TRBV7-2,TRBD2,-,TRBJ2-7,CASSLAGGPGEQYF,TGTGCCAGCAGCTTGGCGGGAGGGCCGGGCGAGCAGTACTTC
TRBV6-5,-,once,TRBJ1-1,CASSQGRTNTEAFF,TGTGCCAGCAGTCAGGGACGCACGAACACTGAAGCTTTCTTT
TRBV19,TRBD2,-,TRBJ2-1,CASSDEREGPPEQFF,TGTGCCAGTAGTGATGAGCGGGAGGGCCCCCCTGAGCAGTTCTTC
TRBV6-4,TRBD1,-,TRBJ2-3,CASSDQGASSTDTQYF,TGTGCCAGCAGTGACCAGGGGGCGTCTAGCACAGATACGCAGTATTTT
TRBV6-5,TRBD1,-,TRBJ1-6,CASSYSRGQAPLHF,TGTGCCAGCAGTTACTCCAGGGGGCAGGCACCCCTCCACTTT
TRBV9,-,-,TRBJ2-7,CASSVEGGTWIYEQYF,TGTGCCAGCAGCGTAGAGGGCGGGACGTGGATCTACGAGCAGTACTTC
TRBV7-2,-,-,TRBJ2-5,CASSLGDLGYQETQYF,TGTGCCAGCAGCTTAGGCGATCTTGGCTACCAAGAGACCCAGTACTTC
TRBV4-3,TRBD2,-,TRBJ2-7,CASSHDLRLAGVFEQYF,TGCGCCAGCAGCCACGACCTTAGACTAGCGGGAGTCTTCGAGCAGTACTTC
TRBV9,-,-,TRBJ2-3,CASSVEGDTQYF,TGTGCCAGCAGCGTAGAGGGAGATACGCAGTATTTT
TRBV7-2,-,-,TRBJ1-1,CASSLDRVRTEAFF,TGTGCCAGCAGCTTAGACAGGGTTCGCACTGAAGCTTTCTTT
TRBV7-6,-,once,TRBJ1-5,CASSLGGDGQPQHF,TGTGCCAGCAGCCTCGGGGGGGATGGTCAGCCCCAGCATTTT
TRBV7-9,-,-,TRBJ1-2,CASSIGGIGGYTF,TGTGCCAGCAGTATAGGGGGAATCGGTGGCTACACCTTC
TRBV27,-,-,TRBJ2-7,CASFRGGEQYF,TGTGCCAGCTTTCGGGGAGGCGAGCAGTACTTC
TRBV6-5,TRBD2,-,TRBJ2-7,CASSSLAGGRYEQYF,TGTGCCAGCAGCTCACTAGCGGGAGGACGCTACGAGCAGTACTTC
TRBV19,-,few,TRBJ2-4,CASRNHGYIQYF,TGTGCCAGTAGAAACCACGGGTACATTCAGTACTTC